This is a list of T cell receptor beta chains from one sample in a study of shared T cell receptors in the human thymus. Sequenced by immunoSEQ multiplex PCR; TCRdb stores in-frame clones only, minus some. The sample lists roughly 68,000 clones; more than 90% were seen once. The specimen sequenced was thymocytes. These receptors originate from a human donor. Each CDR3 is given with its conserved first and last residue. D genes are given only for firm matches. For some rows the clone size is stated as once, few or many, or as a class when expanded; others skip it.

j_call: TRBJ2-3
v_call: TRBV27
clone_size: NA
d_call: NA
cdr3_length: 15
cdr3_nt: TGTGCCAGCAGCCCCAGGGGAGTCAGGCCAGATACGCAGTATTTT
cdr3_aa: CASSPRGVRPDTQYF

j_call: TRBJ2-5
v_call: TRBV20-1
clone_size: NA
d_call: TRBD1
cdr3_length: 10
cdr3_nt: TGCAGTGCTAGTCGGGACAGGCAGTACTTC
cdr3_aa: CSASRDRQYF

j_call: TRBJ1-6
v_call: TRBV18
clone_size: few
d_call: NA
cdr3_length: 14
cdr3_nt: TGTGCCAGCTCACCATCGCCCTATAATTCACCCCTCCACTTT
cdr3_aa: CASSPSPYNSPLHF

j_call: TRBJ1-5
v_call: TRBV28
clone_size: once
d_call: TRBD1
cdr3_length: 13
cdr3_nt: TGTGCCAGCAGGGGACAGGGGGGTCAGCCCCAGCATTTT
cdr3_aa: CASRGQGGQPQHF

j_call: TRBJ1-6
v_call: TRBV5-6
clone_size: NA
d_call: TRBD1
cdr3_length: 13
cdr3_nt: TGTGCCAGCAGCTTGGACAGGGGTTCACCCCTCCACTTT
cdr3_aa: CASSLDRGSPLHF

j_call: TRBJ1-4
v_call: TRBV4-3
clone_size: NA
d_call: TRBD1
cdr3_length: 17
cdr3_nt: TGCGCCAGCAGCCAAGGAAGGACAGGACCAACTAATGAAAAACTGTTTTTT
cdr3_aa: CASSQGRTGPTNEKLFF

j_call: TRBJ2-7
v_call: TRBV7-9
clone_size: NA
d_call: TRBD2
cdr3_length: 13
cdr3_nt: TGTGCCAGCGGACTAGCAGGACCCTACGAGCAGTACTTC
cdr3_aa: CASGLAGPYEQYF

j_call: TRBJ1-2
v_call: TRBV5-5
clone_size: NA
d_call: NA
cdr3_length: 15
cdr3_nt: TGTGCCAGCAGCTTGGGAGTCAGGGAGCCTTATGGCTACACCTTC
cdr3_aa: CASSLGVREPYGYTF

j_call: TRBJ1-1
v_call: TRBV12-2
clone_size: NA
d_call: NA
cdr3_length: 16
cdr3_nt: TGTGCAAGTCGCTTAGCCCCCAGACAGGGCGGCGCTGAAGCTTTCTTT
cdr3_aa: CASRLAPRQGGAEAFF

j_call: TRBJ1-2
v_call: TRBV5-6
clone_size: NA
d_call: TRBD1
cdr3_length: 18
cdr3_nt: TGTGCCAGCAGCGCAGGAAATGGGCTGGACGGACAGGTCGGGGGCTACACCTTC
cdr3_aa: CASSAGNGLDGQVGGYTF

j_call: TRBJ2-2
v_call: TRBV28
clone_size: once
d_call: TRBD2
cdr3_length: 18
cdr3_nt: TGTGCCAGCAATCCCGGGACTAGCGGGGAGTCTGGCACCGGGGAGCTGTTTTTT
cdr3_aa: CASNPGTSGESGTGELFF

j_call: TRBJ2-6
v_call: TRBV28
clone_size: NA
d_call: NA
cdr3_length: 18
cdr3_nt: TGTGCCAGCAGTCCTCAGGGCTTGACACAAAGTCGGGCCAACGTCCTGACTTTC
cdr3_aa: CASSPQGLTQSRANVLTF

j_call: TRBJ2-3
v_call: TRBV28
clone_size: NA
d_call: NA
cdr3_length: 12
cdr3_nt: TGTGCCAGCAGTTTACGTACAGATACGCAGTATTTT
cdr3_aa: CASSLRTDTQYF

j_call: TRBJ2-1
v_call: TRBV9
clone_size: NA
d_call: NA
cdr3_length: 16
cdr3_nt: TGTGCCAGCAGCGTAGCGGGCAGGGCGTCTTACAATGAGCAGTTCTTC
cdr3_aa: CASSVAGRASYNEQFF

j_call: TRBJ2-5
v_call: TRBV28
clone_size: NA
d_call: TRBD1
cdr3_length: 16
cdr3_nt: TGTGCCAGCAGTTTAGGTACAGGGGTGATCCAAGAGACCCAGTACTTC
cdr3_aa: CASSLGTGVIQETQYF

j_call: TRBJ2-4
v_call: TRBV29-1
clone_size: NA
d_call: NA
cdr3_length: 13
cdr3_nt: TGCAGCGTTCCGGACAGTCGATGTAACATTCAGTACTTC
cdr3_aa: CSVPDSRCNIQYF

j_call: TRBJ1-3
v_call: TRBV19
clone_size: NA
d_call: NA
cdr3_length: 14
cdr3_nt: TGTGCCAGTAGTGAGGGACGCTCTGGAAACACCATATATTTT
cdr3_aa: CASSEGRSGNTIYF

j_call: TRBJ1-1
v_call: TRBV7-8
clone_size: NA
d_call: TRBD1
cdr3_length: 20
cdr3_nt: TGTGCCAGCAGCACCCAGCGAGACAGGGGGCTCGTGGTGATGAACACTGAAGCTTTCTTT
cdr3_aa: CASSTQRDRGLVVMNTEAFF

j_call: TRBJ1-3
v_call: TRBV7-2
clone_size: once
d_call: TRBD1
cdr3_length: 19
cdr3_nt: TGTGCCAGCAGCTTAGTGAGGGTGACAGGGCAAGAGTATGGAAACACCATATATTTT
cdr3_aa: CASSLVRVTGQEYGNTIYF

j_call: TRBJ1-3
v_call: TRBV4-2
clone_size: NA
d_call: NA
cdr3_length: 22
cdr3_nt: TGTGCCAGCAGCCAGCCTGGGACTCTGGGGTCAGATAAAGGCGACTCTGGAAACACCATATATTTT
cdr3_aa: CASSQPGTLGSDKGDSGNTIYF

j_call: TRBJ2-2
v_call: TRBV19
clone_size: NA
d_call: NA
cdr3_length: 14
cdr3_nt: TGTGCCAGTAGTACCTCAGGGGCCACCGGGGAGCTGTTTTTT
cdr3_aa: CASSTSGATGELFF

j_call: TRBJ1-2
v_call: TRBV6-5
clone_size: NA
d_call: TRBD1
cdr3_length: 16
cdr3_nt: TGTGCCAGCAGTTACCGTGCGACAGGGGAGAACTATGGCTACACCTTC
cdr3_aa: CASSYRATGENYGYTF

j_call: TRBJ2-7
v_call: TRBV6-5
clone_size: NA
d_call: NA
cdr3_length: 12
cdr3_nt: TGTGCCAGCAGTACACCTAACTACGAGCAGTACTTC
cdr3_aa: CASSTPNYEQYF

j_call: TRBJ2-2
v_call: TRBV10-3
clone_size: NA
d_call: NA
cdr3_length: 11
cdr3_nt: TGTGCCATCAGGTACACCAGGGAGCTGTTTTTT
cdr3_aa: CAIRYTRELFF

j_call: TRBJ2-1
v_call: TRBV11-3
clone_size: NA
d_call: NA
cdr3_length: 16
cdr3_nt: TGTGCCAGCAGCTTAGCCACTAAGGGGACCTACAATGAGCAGTTCTTC
cdr3_aa: CASSLATKGTYNEQFF

j_call: TRBJ1-1
v_call: TRBV7-6
clone_size: once
d_call: TRBD1
cdr3_length: 15
cdr3_nt: TGTGCCAGCAGCTTAGTGGACAGGCTGTTCACTGAAGCTTTCTTT
cdr3_aa: CASSLVDRLFTEAFF

j_call: TRBJ2-7
v_call: TRBV23-1
clone_size: NA
d_call: NA
cdr3_length: 13
cdr3_nt: TGCGCCAGCGTTCCAGTCACACCCTACGAGCAGTACTTC
cdr3_aa: CASVPVTPYEQYF

j_call: TRBJ1-1
v_call: TRBV5-4
clone_size: NA
d_call: TRBD1
cdr3_length: 15
cdr3_nt: TGTGCCAGCAGCATTCCGGGGGGACAGGGGACTGAAGCTTTCTTT
cdr3_aa: CASSIPGGQGTEAFF

j_call: TRBJ1-3
v_call: TRBV19
clone_size: NA
d_call: NA
cdr3_length: 16
cdr3_nt: TGTGCCAGTAGTATTTCCGACAGAGTCTCTGGAAACACCATATATTTT
cdr3_aa: CASSISDRVSGNTIYF